The 13 T cell receptor beta chains in this list originate from one sample, sequenced in a study of neurological immune-mediated disorders (dated by TCRdb to between 2017 and 2020). Library preparation was by 5' RACE. The listed sequencing device is Illumina HiSeq 2500. The raw public data were reprocessed by TCRdb itself: fastp quality trimming at Q25, MiXCR clonotype calling, in-frame beta chains only. One record per CDR3 amino acid sequence lists the most common genes and DNA. The sample table holds 45,000 to 65,000 distinct CDR3 sequences, of which approximately 4.4% were seen once. The ten largest make up 2.9% of the sample. Sequences were obtained from PBMCs. These receptors were taken from a man in his fifties or sixties with multiple sclerosis.

This clonotype was recorded many times. The chain joins TRBV12-3 or TRBV12-4 to TRBJ1-1, with D possibly matching TRBD1 (5 bases). V gave up 6 bases and J gave up 11 bases, with 19 bases separating them. CDR3 size: 13 residues. The CDR3 bases are TGTGCCAGCAGAGGAGGGACGGGCGCAGGGGCTTTCTTT. As protein: CASRGGTGAGAFF.

Ten or more counts support this clonotype. The J gene is TRBJ2-7, the V gene TRBV7-2, with a possible D match to TRBD2 (6 bases). This CDR3 comprises 15 residues. Trimming cost V 6 bases and J 3 bases, with 18 bases left between them. CDR1 SGHTA and CDR2 FQGNSA come from the germline V gene. The CDR3 reads CASRPAMGGYYEQYF. CDR3 sequence (DNA): TGTGCCAGCAGACCCGCCATGGGGGGTTACTACGAGCAGTACTTC.

This sequence joins TRBV12-3 or TRBV12-4 and TRBJ2-3; TRBD2 might be the D (5 bases). CDR3 length: 11 residues. V was shortened by 8 bases and J by 3 bases, with 6 bases between the two germline ends. CDR3 DNA sequence: TGTGCCAGCGGGGAGACAGATACGCAGTATTTT. Translating gives CASGETDTQYF.

This clonotype was counted ten times or more. The V gene is TRBV28, the J gene TRBJ2-2; either TRBD1 or TRBD2 may fit D (5 bases each). V dropped 6 bases and J dropped 1 base, with 9 bases sitting between them. The CDR3 length is 14 residues. In germline, CDR1 is MDHEN, CDR2 SYDVKM. The CDR3 protein is CASRGPRNTGELFF. The DNA of the CDR3 is TGTGCCAGCAGGGGACCTCGGAACACCGGGGAGCTGTTTTTT.

This clonotype was found many times. The CDR3 nucleotides read TGTGCCAGCAGCCTCGGGTCCGAGGCCTACGAGCAGTACTTC. Amino acids: CASSLGSEAYEQYF. The chain is built from TRBV9 and TRBJ2-7; D is unresolved. There are 14 residues in the CDR3. The germline V and J ends were trimmed by 4 bases and 2 bases, with 13 bases remaining between them. In germline, CDR1 is SGDLS, CDR2 YYNGEE.

This clonotype was detected many times. For the CDR3, the DNA is TGTGCCAGCAGCTTGGTAGAGGGTTTGGGGCAGCCCCAGCATTTT. It is translated as CASSLVEGLGQPQHF. The chain joins TRBV5-5 to TRBJ1-5; D is ambiguous. Trimming removed 0 bases at V and 7 bases at J, with 14 bases between. CDR1 and CDR2 from the germline V gene are SGHKS and YYEKEE (reference sequence). The CDR3 runs to 15 residues.

Many counts were recorded for this clonotype. The genes are TRBV7-6 and TRBJ2-7, with D hard to call. Per the germline V gene, CDR1 is SGHVS and CDR2 is FNYEAQ. Trimming removed 4 bases at V and 4 bases at J, with 11 bases between. This CDR3 is 13 amino acids long. CDR3 region: CASSSEKGYEQYF. Here the CDR3 DNA reads TGTGCCAGCAGCTCCGAGAAGGGTTACGAGCAGTACTTC.

In this sample, this clonotype turned up many times. The V call is TRBV11-3, the J call TRBJ2-2; the D is unclear. V was shortened by 6 bases and J by 2 bases, with 7 bases between the two germline ends. This CDR3 comprises 13 residues. Germline V CDR1 and CDR2: SGHNT, YENEEA. CDR3 loop: CASRGRNTGELFF. The CDR3, as DNA: TGTGCCAGCAGGGGCCGAAACACCGGGGAGCTGTTTTTT.

This clonotype was observed a handful of times. This chain connects TRBV11-2 to TRBJ2-1, with 9 bases matching TRBD2. V lost 3 bases and J lost 4; bases outside the gene matches: 7. Germline CDR1 and CDR2: SGHAT and FQNNGV. The CDR3 extends over 16 amino acids. The CDR3 sequence is CASSFGAGGEYNEQFF. The DNA of the CDR3 is TGTGCCAGCAGCTTCGGTGCGGGAGGGGAATACAATGAGCAGTTCTTC. Full variable domain (remainder filled in from reference TRBV11-2 and TRBJ2-1): EAGVAQSPRYKIIEKRQSVAFWCNPISGHATLYWYQQILGQGPKLLIQFQNNGVVDDSQLPKDRFSAERLKGVDSTLKIQPAKLEDSAVYLCASSFGAGGEYNEQFFGPGTRLTVL.

This clonotype came up many times. This chain connects TRBV10-3 to TRBJ2-3, with D possibly called TRBD1 or TRBD2 (5 bases each). With 8 bases removed from V and 2 bases from J, the gap between germline ends came to 11 bases. Germline V gene data show CDR1 as ENHRY and CDR2 as SYGVKD. This CDR3 has 13 amino acids. CDR3 protein: CAIGSGPTDTQYF. The CDR3 nucleotides read TGTGCCATCGGGTCGGGGCCCACAGATACGCAGTATTTT.

Ten or more counts support this clonotype. This rearrangement joins TRBV5-1 to TRBJ2-3; D is undetermined. This CDR3 region has 14 residues. Deletions cut 2 bases from V and 2 bases from J, with 9 bases between. The germline V gene encodes CDR1 SGHRS and CDR2 YFSETQ. The CDR3 DNA follows: TGCGCCAGCAGCTTAAGTTCTTTCACAGATACGCAGTATTTT. This codes for CASSLSSFTDTQYF.

This clonotype was seen a handful of times. The rearrangement uses TRBV29-1 and TRBJ2-5; 7 bases are a match to TRBD1. There are 15 residues in the CDR3. After removal of 5 bases from V and 5 bases from J, the junction contained 14 bases not matched to a gene. The germline CDR1 and CDR2 sequences are SQVTM and ANQGSEA. As DNA, the CDR3 is TGCAGCGTTAGACCGGGGACAGTGGTGGGGGAGACCCAGTACTTC. This encodes CSVRPGTVVGETQYF. Supplemented by reference TRBV29-1 and TRBJ2-5, the full variable domain reads SAVISQKPSRDICQRGTSLTIQCQVDSQVTMMFWYRQQPGQSLTLIATANQGSEATYESGFVIDKFPISRPNLTFSTLTVSNMSPEDSSIYLCSVRPGTVVGETQYFGPGTRLLVL.

At least ten counts were recorded for this clonotype. The chain couples TRBV27 to TRBJ1-1; D call uncertain. V was trimmed by 0 bases and J by 9 bases, leaving 11 bases between them. CDR3 length: 13 amino acids. Looked up from germline, CDR1 is MNHEY and CDR2 is SMNVEV (reference sequence). The CDR3 loop is CASSLSRVGQAFF. CDR3 sequence (DNA): TGTGCCAGCAGTTTATCAAGGGTCGGGCAAGCTTTCTTT.